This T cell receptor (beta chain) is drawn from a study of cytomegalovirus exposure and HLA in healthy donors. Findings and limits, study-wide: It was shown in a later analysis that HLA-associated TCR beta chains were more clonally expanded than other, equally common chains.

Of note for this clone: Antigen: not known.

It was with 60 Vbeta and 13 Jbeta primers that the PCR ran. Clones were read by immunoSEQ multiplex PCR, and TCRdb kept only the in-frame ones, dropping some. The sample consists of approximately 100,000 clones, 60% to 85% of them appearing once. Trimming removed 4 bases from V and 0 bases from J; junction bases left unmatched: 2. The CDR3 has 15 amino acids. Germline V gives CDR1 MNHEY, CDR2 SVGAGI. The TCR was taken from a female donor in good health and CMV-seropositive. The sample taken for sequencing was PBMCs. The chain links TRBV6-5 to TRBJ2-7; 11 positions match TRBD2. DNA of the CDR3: TGTGCCAGCAGTTTGGGGACTAGCGGCTCCTACGAGCAGTACTTC. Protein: CASSLGTSGSYEQYF.